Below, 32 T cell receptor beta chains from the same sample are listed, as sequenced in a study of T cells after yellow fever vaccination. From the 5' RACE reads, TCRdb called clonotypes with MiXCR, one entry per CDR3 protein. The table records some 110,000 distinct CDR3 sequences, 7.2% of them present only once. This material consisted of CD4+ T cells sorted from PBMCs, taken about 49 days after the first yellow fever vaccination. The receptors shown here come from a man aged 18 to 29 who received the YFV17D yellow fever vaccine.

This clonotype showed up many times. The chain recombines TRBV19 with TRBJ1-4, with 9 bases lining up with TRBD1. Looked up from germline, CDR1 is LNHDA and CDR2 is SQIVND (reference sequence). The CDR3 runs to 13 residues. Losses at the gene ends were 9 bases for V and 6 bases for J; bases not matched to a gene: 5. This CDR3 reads CASRRQGDEKLFF. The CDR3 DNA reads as TGTGCCAGCAGAAGACAGGGGGATGAAAAACTGTTTTTT.

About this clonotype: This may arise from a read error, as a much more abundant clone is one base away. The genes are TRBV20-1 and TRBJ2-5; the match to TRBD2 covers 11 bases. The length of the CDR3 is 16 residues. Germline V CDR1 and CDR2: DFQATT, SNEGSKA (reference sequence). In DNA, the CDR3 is TGCAATGCAATTATCCTAGCGGGGGGCTCTATGGAGACCCAGTACTTC. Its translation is CNAIILAGGSMETQYF.

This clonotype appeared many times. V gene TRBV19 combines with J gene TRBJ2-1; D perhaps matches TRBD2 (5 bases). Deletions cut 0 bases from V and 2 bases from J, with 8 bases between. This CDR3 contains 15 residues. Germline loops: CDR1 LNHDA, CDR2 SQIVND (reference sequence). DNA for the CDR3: TGTGCCAGTAGTATAGATTCCGGGACCTACAATGAGCAGTTCTTC. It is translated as CASSIDSGTYNEQFF.

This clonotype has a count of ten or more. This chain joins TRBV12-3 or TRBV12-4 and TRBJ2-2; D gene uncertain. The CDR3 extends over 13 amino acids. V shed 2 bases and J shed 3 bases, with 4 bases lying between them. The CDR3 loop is CASSLWDTGELFF. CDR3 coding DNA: TGTGCCAGCAGTTTATGGGACACCGGGGAGCTGTTTTTT.

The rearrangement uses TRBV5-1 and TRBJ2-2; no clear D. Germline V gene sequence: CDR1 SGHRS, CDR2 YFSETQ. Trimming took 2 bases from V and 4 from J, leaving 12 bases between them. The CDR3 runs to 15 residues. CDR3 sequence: CASSLSGFGTGELFF. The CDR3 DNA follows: TGCGCCAGCAGCTTATCTGGGTTCGGCACCGGGGAGCTGTTTTTT. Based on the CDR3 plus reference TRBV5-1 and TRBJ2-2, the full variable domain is KAGVTQTPRYLIKTRGQQVTLSCSPISGHRSVSWYQQTPGQGLQFLFEYFSETQRNKGNFPGRFSGRQFSNSRSEMNVSTLELGDSALYLCASSLSGFGTGELFFGEGSRLTVL.

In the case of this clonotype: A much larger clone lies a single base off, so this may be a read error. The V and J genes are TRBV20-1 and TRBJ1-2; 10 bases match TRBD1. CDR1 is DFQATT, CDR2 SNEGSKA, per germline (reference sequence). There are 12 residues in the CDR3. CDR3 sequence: CRGTGDCNGYTF. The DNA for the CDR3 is TGCAGGGGGACAGGGGATTGTAATGGCTACACCTTC.

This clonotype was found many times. The CDR3 DNA reads TGCAGTGCTAGAGATAACGGTGGGTCCCTCGAGCAGTACTTC. Encoded protein: CSARDNGGSLEQYF. The chain recombines TRBV20-1 with TRBJ2-7; no clear D. This CDR3 comprises 14 residues. CDR1 is DFQATT and CDR2 is SNEGSKA in the germline V gene (reference sequence). Trimming shortened V by 0 bases and J by 6 bases, and 15 bases separated the two germline ends.

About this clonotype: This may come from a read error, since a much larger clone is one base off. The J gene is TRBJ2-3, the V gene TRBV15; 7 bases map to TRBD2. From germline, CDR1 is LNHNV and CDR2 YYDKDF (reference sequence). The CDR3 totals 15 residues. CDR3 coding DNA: TGTGCCACCAGCGGAGAACTAGCGAGCACAGATACGCAGTATTTT. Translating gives CATSGELASTDTQYF. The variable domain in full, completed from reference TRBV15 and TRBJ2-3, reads DAMVIQNPRYQVTQFGKPVTLSCSQTLNHNVMYWYQQKSSQAPKLLFHYYDKDFNNEADTPDNFQSRRPNTSFCFLDIRSPGLGDTAMYLCATSGELASTDTQYFGPGTRLTVL.

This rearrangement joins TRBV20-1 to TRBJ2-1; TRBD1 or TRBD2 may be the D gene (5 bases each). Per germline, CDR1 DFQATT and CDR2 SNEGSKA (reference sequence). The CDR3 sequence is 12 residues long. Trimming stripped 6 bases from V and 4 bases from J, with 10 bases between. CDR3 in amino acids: CSASGTYNEQFF. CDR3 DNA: TGCAGTGCCTCCGGGACGTACAATGAGCAGTTCTTC.

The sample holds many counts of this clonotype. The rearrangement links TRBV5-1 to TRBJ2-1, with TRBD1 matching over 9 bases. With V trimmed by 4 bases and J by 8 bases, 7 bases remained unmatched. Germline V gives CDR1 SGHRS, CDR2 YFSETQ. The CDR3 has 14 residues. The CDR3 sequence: CASSLDRGIDEQFF. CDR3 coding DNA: TGCGCCAGCAGCCTGGACAGGGGAATCGATGAGCAGTTCTTC.

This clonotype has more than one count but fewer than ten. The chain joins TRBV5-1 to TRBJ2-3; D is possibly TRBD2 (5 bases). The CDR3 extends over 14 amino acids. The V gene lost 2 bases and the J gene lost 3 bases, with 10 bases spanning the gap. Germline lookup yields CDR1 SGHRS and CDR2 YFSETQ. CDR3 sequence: CASSFSGNTDTQYF. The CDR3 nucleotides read TGCGCCAGCAGCTTTTCCGGGAATACAGATACGCAGTATTTT.

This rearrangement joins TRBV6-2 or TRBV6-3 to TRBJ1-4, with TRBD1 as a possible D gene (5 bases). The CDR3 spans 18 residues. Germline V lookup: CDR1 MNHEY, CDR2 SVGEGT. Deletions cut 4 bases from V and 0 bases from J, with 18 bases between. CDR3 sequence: CASSFSYGTGTTNEKLFF. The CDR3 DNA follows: TGTGCCAGCAGTTTCTCTTATGGGACGGGGACAACTAATGAAAAACTGTTTTTT.

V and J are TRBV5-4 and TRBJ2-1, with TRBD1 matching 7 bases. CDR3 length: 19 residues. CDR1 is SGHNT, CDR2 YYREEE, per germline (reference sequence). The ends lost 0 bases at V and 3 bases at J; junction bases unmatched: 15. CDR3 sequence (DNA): TGTGCCAGCAGCTTGGCCGGGACAGACGCCGGACCCCTCTACAATGAGCAGTTCTTC. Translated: CASSLAGTDAGPLYNEQFF.

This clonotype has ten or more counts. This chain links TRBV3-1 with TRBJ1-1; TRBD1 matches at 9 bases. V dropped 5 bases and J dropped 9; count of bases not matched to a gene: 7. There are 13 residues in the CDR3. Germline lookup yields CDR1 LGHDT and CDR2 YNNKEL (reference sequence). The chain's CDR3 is CASSRDRALQAFF. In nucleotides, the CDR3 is TGTGCCAGCAGCAGGGACAGGGCGCTGCAAGCTTTCTTT.

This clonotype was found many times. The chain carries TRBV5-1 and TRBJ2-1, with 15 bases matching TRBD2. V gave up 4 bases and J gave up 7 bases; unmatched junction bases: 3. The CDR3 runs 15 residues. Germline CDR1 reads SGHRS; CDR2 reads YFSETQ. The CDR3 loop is CASSVGTSGGNEQFF. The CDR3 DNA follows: TGCGCCAGCAGCGTCGGGACTAGCGGGGGGAATGAGCAGTTCTTC.

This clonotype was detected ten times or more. The CDR3 DNA is TGTGCCAGCAGCTTACCGTGGGAGCAGTACGTC. It encodes CASSLPWEQYV. This chain uses TRBV7-2 with TRBJ2-7; D is ambiguous. CDR1 is SGHTA, CDR2 FQGNSA, per germline. The length of the CDR3 is 11 residues. The V end was cut by 2 bases, the J end by 7 bases, with 6 bases between.

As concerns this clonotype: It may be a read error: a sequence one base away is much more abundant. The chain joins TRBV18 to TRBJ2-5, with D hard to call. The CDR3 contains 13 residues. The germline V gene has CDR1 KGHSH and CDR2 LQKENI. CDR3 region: CDSSPPTQETQYF. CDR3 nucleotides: TGTGACAGCTCACCACCGACGCAAGAGACCCAGTACTTC.

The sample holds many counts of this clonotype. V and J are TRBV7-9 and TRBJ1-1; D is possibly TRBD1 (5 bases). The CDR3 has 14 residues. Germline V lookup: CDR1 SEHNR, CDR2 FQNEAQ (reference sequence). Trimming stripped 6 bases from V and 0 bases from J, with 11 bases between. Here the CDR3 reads CASRPTAMNTEAFF. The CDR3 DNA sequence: TGTGCCAGCAGACCGACAGCCATGAACACTGAAGCTTTCTTT.

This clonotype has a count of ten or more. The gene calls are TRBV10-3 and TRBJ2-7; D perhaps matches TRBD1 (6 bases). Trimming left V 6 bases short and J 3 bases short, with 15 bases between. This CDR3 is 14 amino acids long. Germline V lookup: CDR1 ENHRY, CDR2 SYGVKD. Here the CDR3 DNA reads TGTGCCATCAGAGCCAAGCCGGACAGCTACGAGCAGTACTTC. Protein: CAIRAKPDSYEQYF.

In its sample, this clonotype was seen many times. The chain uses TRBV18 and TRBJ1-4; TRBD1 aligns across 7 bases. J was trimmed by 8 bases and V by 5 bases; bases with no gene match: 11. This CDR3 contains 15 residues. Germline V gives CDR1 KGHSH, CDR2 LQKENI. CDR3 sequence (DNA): TGTGCCAGCTCAGCCGGGACAGTCCTCGGGGAAAAACTGTTTTTT. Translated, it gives CASSAGTVLGEKLFF. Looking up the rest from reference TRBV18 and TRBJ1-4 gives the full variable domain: NAGVMQNPRHLVRRRGQEARLRCSPMKGHSHVYWYRQLPEEGLKFMVYLQKENIIDESGMPKERFSAEFPKEGPSILRIQQVVRGDSAAYFCASSAGTVLGEKLFFGSGTQLSVL.

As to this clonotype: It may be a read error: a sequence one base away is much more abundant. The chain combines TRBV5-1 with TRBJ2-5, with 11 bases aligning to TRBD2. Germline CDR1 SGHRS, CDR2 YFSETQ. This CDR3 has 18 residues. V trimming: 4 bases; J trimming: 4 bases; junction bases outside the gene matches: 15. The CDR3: CASSLRRGLAEGRETQYF. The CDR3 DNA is TGCGCCAGCAGCCTTCGTCGGGGACTAGCGGAGGGGCGAGAGACCCAGTACTTC. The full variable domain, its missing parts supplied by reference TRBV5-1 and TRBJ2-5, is KAGVTQTPRYLIKTRGQQVTLSCSPISGHRSVSWYQQTPGQGLQFLFEYFSETQRNKGNFPGRFSGRQFSNSRSEMNVSTLELGDSALYLCASSLRRGLAEGRETQYFGPGTRLLVL.

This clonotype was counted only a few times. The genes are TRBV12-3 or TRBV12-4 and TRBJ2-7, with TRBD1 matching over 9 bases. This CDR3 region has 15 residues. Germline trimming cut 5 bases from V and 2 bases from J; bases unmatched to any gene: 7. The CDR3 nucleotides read TGTGCCAGCAGTCGTACAGGGGGCTGGGCCTACGAGCAGTACTTC. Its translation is CASSRTGGWAYEQYF.

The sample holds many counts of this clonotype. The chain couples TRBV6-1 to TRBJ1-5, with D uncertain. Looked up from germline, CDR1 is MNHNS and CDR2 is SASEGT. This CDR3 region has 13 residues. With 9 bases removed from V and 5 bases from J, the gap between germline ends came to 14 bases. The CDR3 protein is CASSASAYQPQHF. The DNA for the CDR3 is TGTGCCAGTTCCGCGAGTGCCTATCAGCCCCAGCATTTT.

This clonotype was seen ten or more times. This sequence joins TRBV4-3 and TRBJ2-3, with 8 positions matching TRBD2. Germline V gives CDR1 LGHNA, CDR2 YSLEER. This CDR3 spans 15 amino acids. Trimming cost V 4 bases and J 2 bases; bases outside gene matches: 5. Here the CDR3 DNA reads TGCGCCAGCAGCCGGGCGGGGGGCACCACAGATACGCAGTATTTT. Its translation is CASSRAGGTTDTQYF.

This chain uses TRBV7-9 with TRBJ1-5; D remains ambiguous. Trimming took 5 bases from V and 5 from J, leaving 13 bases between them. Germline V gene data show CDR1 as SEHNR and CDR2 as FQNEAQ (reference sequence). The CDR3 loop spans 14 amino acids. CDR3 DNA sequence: TGTGCCAGCAGCCCAGTGGGTAGGGATCAGCCCCAGCATTTT. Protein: CASSPVGRDQPQHF.

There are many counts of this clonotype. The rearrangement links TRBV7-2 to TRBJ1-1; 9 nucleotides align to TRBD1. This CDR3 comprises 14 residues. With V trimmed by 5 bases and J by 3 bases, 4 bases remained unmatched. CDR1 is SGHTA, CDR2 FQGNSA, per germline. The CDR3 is CASSQDRGYTEAFF. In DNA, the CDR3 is TGTGCCAGCAGCCAGGACAGGGGCTACACTGAAGCTTTCTTT. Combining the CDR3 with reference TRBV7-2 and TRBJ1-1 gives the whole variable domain GAGVSQSPSNKVTEKGKDVELRCDPISGHTALYWYRQSLGQGLEFLIYFQGNSAPDKSGLPSDRFSAERTGGSVSTLTIQRTQQEDSAVYLCASSQDRGYTEAFFGQGTRLTVV.

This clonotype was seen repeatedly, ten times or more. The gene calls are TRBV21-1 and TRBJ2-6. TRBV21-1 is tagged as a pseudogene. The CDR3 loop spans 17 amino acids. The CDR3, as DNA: TGTGCCAGCAGCAAAGGAGGCTGGTCATCTGGGGCCAACGTCCTGACTTTC. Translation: CASSKGGWSSGANVLTF.

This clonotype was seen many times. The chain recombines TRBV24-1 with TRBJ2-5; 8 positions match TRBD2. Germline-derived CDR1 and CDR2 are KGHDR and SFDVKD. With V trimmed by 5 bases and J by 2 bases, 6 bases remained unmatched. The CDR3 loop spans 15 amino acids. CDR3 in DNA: TGTGCCACCAGTGCTCGCGGGGGGTTACAAGAGACCCAGTACTTC. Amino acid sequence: CATSARGGLQETQYF.

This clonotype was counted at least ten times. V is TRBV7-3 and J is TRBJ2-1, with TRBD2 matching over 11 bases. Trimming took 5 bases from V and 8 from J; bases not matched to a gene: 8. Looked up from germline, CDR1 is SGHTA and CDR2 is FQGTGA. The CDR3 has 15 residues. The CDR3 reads CASSPRLAGGDEQFF. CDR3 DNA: TGTGCCAGCAGCCCTCGGTTAGCGGGGGGGGATGAGCAGTTCTTC.

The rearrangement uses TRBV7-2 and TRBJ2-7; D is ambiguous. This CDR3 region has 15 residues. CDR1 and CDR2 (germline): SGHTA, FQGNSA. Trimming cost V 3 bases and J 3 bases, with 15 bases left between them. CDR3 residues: CASSFLARSVYEQYF. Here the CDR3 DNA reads TGTGCCAGCAGCTTCTTGGCCAGGTCGGTCTACGAGCAGTACTTC. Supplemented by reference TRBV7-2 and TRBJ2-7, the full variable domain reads GAGVSQSPSNKVTEKGKDVELRCDPISGHTALYWYRQSLGQGLEFLIYFQGNSAPDKSGLPSDRFSAERTGGSVSTLTIQRTQQEDSAVYLCASSFLARSVYEQYFGPGTRLTVT.

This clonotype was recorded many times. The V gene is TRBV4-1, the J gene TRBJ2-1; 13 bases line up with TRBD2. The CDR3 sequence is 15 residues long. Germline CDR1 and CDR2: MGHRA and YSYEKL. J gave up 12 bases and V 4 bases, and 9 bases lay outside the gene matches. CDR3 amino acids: CASSPVGLAGKSQFF. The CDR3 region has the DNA TGCGCCAGCAGCCCAGTGGGACTAGCGGGGAAGTCGCAGTTCTTC.

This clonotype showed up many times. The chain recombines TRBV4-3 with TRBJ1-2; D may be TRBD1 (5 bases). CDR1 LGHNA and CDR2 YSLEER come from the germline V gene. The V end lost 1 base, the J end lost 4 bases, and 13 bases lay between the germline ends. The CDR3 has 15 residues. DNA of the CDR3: TGCGCCAGCAGCCAAGTGGTCCAGGGTACCTATGGCTACACCTTC. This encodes CASSQVVQGTYGYTF.